Presented here are 6 T cell receptor beta chains from one specimen sequenced in a study of T cells after posttransplantation cyclophosphamide. Sequenced by immunoSEQ multiplex PCR; TCRdb stores in-frame clones only, minus some. Of some 47,000 clones listed, 86% are singletons. Sequenced sample: PBMCs. Receptors were obtained from a man aged 30 to 45 with a blood cancer, CMV-positive, and with a related stem cell donor.

The chain couples TRBV6-6 to TRBJ2-7, with TRBD1 as a possible D gene (5 bases). The V gene lost 0 bases and the J gene lost 2 bases, with 14 bases spanning the gap. This CDR3 region has 16 residues. Germline CDR1 and CDR2: MNHNY and SVGAGI (reference sequence). The CDR3 DNA is TGTGCCAGCAGTTACTCTTACAAAGGGGTTACCTACGAGCAGTACTTC. Protein product: CASSYSYKGVTYEQYF.

V gene TRBV29-1 combines with J gene TRBJ2-6; 15 bases are shared with TRBD2. V was clipped by 6 bases and J by 2 bases; unmatched bases: 11. Germline CDR1 SQVTM, CDR2 ANQGSEA. The CDR3 length is 19 residues. The CDR3: CSVQPGTSGRLTGANVLTF. CDR3 DNA sequence: TGCAGCGTGCAGCCCGGGACTAGCGGGAGGTTGACTGGGGCCAACGTCCTGACTTTC.

CDR3 in amino acids: CASSQAGTIDYEQYF. The CDR3 region has the DNA TGTGCCAGCAGCCAAGCCGGGACTATCGACTACGAGCAGTACTTC. V and J are TRBV11-3 and TRBJ2-7, with 7 bases fitting TRBD2. The germline CDR1 and CDR2 sequences are SGHNT and YENEEA. V trimming: 5 bases; J trimming: 3 bases; junction bases outside the gene matches: 10. The CDR3 length is 15 residues. Complete variable domain (other parts from reference TRBV11-3 and TRBJ2-7): EAGVVQSPRYKIIEKKQPVAFWCNPISGHNTLYWYLQNLGQGPELLIRYENEEAVDDSQLPKDRFSAERLKGVDSTLKIQPAELGDSAVYLCASSQAGTIDYEQYFGPGTRLTVT.

This chain connects TRBV7-2 to TRBJ1-5; weak D call: TRBD1 (6 bases). Trimming shortened V by 5 bases and J by 4 bases, and 12 bases separated the two germline ends. CDR1 is SGHTA and CDR2 is FQGNSA in the germline V gene. The CDR3 totals 14 residues. CDR3 amino acids: CASSQGSGNQPQHF. The DNA of the CDR3 is TGTGCCAGCAGCCAGGGGTCGGGGAATCAGCCCCAGCATTTT.

This CDR3 is CASSPSGRAWSYNEQFF. DNA of the CDR3: TGTGCCAGCAGTCCTAGCGGGAGGGCCTGGTCCTACAATGAGCAGTTCTTC. The chain carries TRBV27 and TRBJ2-1, with 12 nucleotides matching TRBD2. The CDR3 is made up of 17 amino acids. V shed 5 bases and J 1 base; nucleotides not matched to a gene: 6. Germline CDR1 and CDR2: MNHEY and SMNVEV (reference sequence).

The V and J genes are TRBV28 and TRBJ2-7, with TRBD1 identical over 9 bases. The germline CDR1 and CDR2 sequences are MDHEN and SYDVKM. The V gene end was trimmed by 5 bases and the J gene end by 6 bases; junction bases not matched to a gene: 11. The CDR3 extends over 15 amino acids. The CDR3 DNA reads as TGTGCCAGCAGTCCTCCCGGGACAGGGATCGGCGAGCAGTACTTC. Translation gives CASSPPGTGIGEQYF.